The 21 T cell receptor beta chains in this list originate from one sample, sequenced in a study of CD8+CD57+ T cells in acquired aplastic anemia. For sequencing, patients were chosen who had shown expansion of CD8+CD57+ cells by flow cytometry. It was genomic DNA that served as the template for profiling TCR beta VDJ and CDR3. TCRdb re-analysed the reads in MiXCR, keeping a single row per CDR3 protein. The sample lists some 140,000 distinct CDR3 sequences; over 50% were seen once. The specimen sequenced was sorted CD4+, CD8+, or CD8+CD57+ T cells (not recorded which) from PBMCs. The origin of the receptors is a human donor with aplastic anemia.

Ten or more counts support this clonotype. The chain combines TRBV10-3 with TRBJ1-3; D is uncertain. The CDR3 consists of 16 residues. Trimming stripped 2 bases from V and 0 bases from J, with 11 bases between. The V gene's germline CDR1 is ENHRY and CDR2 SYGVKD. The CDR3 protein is CAISEEEGSSGNTIYF. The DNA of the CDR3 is TGTGCCATCAGTGAGGAAGAAGGGAGCTCTGGAAACACCATATATTTT.

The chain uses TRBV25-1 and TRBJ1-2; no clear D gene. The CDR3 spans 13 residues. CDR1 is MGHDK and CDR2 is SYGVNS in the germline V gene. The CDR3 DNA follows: TGTGCGTCAGAAAGTCTCGGGAACTATGGCTACACCTTC. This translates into CASESLGNYGYTF.

DNA for the CDR3: TGTGCCAGCAGCCTAGGGAAAGGGGGCCCGGTCACTGAAGCTTTCTTT. Translating gives CASSLGKGGPVTEAFF. The J gene is TRBJ1-1, the V gene TRBV12-3 or TRBV12-4, with 7 positions matching TRBD1. The CDR3 length is 16 residues. V was clipped by 6 bases and J by 4 bases; unmatched bases: 14.

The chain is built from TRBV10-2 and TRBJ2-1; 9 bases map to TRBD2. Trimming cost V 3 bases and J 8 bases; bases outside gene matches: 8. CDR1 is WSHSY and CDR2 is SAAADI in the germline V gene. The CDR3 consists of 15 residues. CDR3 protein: CASSDERGAGDEQFF. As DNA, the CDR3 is TGCGCCAGCAGTGACGAGCGGGGGGCCGGGGATGAGCAGTTCTTC.

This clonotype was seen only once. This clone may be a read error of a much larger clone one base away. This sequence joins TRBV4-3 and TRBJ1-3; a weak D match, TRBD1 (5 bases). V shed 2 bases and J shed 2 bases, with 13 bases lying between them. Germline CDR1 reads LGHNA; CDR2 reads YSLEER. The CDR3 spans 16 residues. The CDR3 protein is CASSQTGTAPGNTIYF. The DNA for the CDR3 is TGCGCCAGCAGCCAAACTGGGACGGCCCCTGGAAACACCATATATTTT.

The chain's CDR3 is CASSLERDGYGYTF. The CDR3 DNA follows: TGTGCCAGCAGCTTAGAACGGGATGGCTATGGCTACACCTTC. V and J are TRBV7-9 and TRBJ1-2, with D unresolved. V lost 1 base to trimming and J lost 4 bases, with 10 bases between them. This CDR3 has 14 amino acids. Looked up from germline, CDR1 is SEHNR and CDR2 is FQNEAQ (reference sequence).

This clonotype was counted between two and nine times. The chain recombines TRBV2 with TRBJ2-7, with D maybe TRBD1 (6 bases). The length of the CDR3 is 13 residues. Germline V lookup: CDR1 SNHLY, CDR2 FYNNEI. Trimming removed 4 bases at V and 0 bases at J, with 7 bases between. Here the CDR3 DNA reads TGTGCCAGCAGTGGGGACACCTCCTACGAGCAGTACTTC. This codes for CASSGDTSYEQYF.

CDR3 nucleotide sequence: TGCAGCGTAGACAGGGAAACAGATACGCAGTATTTT. Translation gives CSVDRETDTQYF. The chain has TRBV29-1 and TRBJ2-3; 7 positions agree with TRBD1. V trimming: 6 bases; J trimming: 3 bases; junction bases outside the gene matches: 3. Germline assignment: CDR1 SQVTM and CDR2 ANQGSEA. The CDR3 length is 12 residues.

For the CDR3, the DNA is TGTGCCAACAAGGTGCGGGAGGGCGATACGCAGTATTTT. Protein sequence: CANKVREGDTQYF. The chain recombines TRBV10-3 with TRBJ2-3; 9 nucleotides agree with TRBD2. Germline V CDR1 and CDR2: ENHRY, SYGVKD. The junction had 8 bases not matched to a gene; V was cut back by 10 bases and J by 6 bases. The CDR3 contains 13 residues.

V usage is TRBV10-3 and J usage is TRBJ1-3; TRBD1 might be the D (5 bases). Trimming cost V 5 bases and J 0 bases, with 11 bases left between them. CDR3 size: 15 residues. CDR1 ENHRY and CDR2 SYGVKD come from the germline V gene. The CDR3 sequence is CAISPGVDSGNTIYF. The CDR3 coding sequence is TGTGCCATCAGTCCGGGGGTGGACTCTGGAAACACCATATATTTT.

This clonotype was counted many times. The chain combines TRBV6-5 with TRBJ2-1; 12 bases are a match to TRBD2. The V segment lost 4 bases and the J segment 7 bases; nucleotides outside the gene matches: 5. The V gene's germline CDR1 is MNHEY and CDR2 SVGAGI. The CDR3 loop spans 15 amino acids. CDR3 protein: CASSSTSGGRNEQFF. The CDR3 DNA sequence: TGTGCCAGCAGTTCCACTAGCGGGGGGAGGAATGAGCAGTTCTTC.

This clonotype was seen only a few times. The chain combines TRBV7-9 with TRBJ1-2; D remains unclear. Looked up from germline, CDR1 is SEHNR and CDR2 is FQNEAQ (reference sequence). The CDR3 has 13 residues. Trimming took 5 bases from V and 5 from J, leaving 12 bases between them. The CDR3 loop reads CASSHPTVYGYTF. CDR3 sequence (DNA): TGTGCCAGCAGCCACCCAACAGTTTATGGCTACACCTTC.

The CDR3 reads CSVVVRAYEQYF. The CDR3 bases are TGCAGCGTTGTAGTCCGAGCCTACGAGCAGTACTTC. The chain employs TRBV29-1 and TRBJ2-7; D ambiguous. This CDR3 has 12 residues. Germline-derived CDR1 and CDR2 are SQVTM and ANQGSEA. Trimming left V 4 bases short and J 2 bases short, with 9 bases between.

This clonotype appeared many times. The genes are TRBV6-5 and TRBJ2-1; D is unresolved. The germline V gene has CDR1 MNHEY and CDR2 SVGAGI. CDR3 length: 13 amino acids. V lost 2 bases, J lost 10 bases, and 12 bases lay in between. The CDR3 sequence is CASSYTTPEEQFF. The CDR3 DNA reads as TGTGCCAGCAGTTACACAACCCCGGAGGAGCAGTTCTTC.

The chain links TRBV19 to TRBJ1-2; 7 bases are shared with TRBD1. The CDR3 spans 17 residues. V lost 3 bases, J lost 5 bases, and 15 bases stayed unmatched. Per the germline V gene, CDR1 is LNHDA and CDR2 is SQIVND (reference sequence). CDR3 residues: CASSIKGWDSEGYGYTF. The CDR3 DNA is TGTGCCAGTAGTATCAAAGGTTGGGACAGTGAGGGATATGGCTACACCTTC. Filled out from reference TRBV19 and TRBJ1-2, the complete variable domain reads DGGITQSPKYLFRKEGQNVTLSCEQNLNHDAMYWYRQDPGQGLRLIYYSQIVNDFQKGDIAEGYSVSREKKESFPLTVTSAQKNPTAFYLCASSIKGWDSEGYGYTFGSGTRLTVV.

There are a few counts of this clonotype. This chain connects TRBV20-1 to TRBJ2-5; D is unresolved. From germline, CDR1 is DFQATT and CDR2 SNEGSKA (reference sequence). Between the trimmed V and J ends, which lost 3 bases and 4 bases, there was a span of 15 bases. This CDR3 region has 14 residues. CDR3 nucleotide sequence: TGCAGTGCTAGTGGCAGCGTCCCTATAGAGACCCAGTACTTC. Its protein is CSASGSVPIETQYF.

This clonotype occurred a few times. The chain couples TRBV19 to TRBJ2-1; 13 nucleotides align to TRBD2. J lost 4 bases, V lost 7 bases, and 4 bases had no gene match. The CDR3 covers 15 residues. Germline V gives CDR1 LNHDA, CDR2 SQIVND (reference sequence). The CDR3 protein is CASIGTSGVYNEQFF. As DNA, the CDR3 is TGTGCCAGTATTGGGACTAGCGGGGTTTACAATGAGCAGTTCTTC.

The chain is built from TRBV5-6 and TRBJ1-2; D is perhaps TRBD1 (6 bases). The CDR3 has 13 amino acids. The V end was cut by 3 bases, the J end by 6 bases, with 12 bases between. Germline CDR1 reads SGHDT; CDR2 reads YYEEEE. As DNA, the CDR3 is TGTGCCAGCAGCTCCGGACAGAGAGATGGCTACACCTTC. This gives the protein CASSSGQRDGYTF.

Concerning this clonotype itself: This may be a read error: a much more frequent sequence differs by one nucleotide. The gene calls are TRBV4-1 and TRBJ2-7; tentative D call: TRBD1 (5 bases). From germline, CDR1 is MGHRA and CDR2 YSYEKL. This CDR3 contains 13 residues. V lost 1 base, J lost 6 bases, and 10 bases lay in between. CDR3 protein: CASSQARGREQYF. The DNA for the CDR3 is TGCGCCAGCAGCCAAGCTAGGGGCCGCGAGCAGTACTTC.

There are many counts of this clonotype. CDR3 amino acids: CASSLGTGGHYGYTF. The CDR3 DNA is TGCGCCAGCAGCCTCGGGACAGGGGGCCACTATGGCTACACCTTC. The V gene is TRBV4-3, the J gene TRBJ1-2; 12 bases are shared with TRBD1. V gave up 4 bases and J gave up 3 bases; unmatched junction bases: 3. In germline, CDR1 is LGHNA, CDR2 YSLEER. The CDR3 consists of 15 residues.

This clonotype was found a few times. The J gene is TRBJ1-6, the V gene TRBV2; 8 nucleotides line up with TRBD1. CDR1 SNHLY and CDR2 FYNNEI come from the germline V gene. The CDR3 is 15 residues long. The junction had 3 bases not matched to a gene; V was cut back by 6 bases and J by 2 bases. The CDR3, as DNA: TGTGCCAGCAGGGACAGGGAAACCTATAATTCACCCCTCCACTTT. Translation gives CASRDRETYNSPLHF.